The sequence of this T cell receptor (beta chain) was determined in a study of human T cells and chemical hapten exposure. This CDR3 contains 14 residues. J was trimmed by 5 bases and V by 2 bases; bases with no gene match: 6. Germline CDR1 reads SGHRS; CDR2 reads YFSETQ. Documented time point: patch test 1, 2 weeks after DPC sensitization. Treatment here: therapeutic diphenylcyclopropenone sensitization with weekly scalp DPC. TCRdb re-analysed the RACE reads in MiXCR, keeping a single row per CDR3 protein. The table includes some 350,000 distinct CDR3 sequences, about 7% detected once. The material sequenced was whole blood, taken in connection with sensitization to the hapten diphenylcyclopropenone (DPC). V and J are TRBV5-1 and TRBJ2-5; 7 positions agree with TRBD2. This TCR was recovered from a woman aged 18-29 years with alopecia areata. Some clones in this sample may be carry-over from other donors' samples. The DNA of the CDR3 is TGCGCCAGCAGCTTACGGGACTACGGGGAGACCCAGTACTTC. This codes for CASSLRDYGETQYF.